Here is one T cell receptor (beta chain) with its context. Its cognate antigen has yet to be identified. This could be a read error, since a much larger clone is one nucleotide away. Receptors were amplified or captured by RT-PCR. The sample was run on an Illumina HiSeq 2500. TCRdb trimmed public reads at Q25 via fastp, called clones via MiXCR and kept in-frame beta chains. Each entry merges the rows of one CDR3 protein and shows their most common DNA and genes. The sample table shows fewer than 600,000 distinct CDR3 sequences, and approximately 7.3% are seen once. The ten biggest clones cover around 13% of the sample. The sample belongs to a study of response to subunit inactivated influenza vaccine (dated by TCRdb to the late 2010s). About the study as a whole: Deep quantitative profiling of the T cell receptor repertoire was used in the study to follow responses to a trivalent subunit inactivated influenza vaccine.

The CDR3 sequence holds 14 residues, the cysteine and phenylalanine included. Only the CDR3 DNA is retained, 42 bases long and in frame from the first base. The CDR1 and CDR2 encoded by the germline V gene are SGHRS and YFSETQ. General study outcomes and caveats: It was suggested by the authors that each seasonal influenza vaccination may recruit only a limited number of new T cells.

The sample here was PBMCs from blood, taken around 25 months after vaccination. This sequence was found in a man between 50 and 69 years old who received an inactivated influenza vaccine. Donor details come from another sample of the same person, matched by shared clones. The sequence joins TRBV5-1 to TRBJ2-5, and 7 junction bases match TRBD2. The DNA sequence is TGCGCCAGCTGCTTGCCGGGCGGGGGAGAGACCCAGTACTTC. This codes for CASCLPGGGETQYF.